A single sample gave rise to the 9 T cell receptor gamma chains below, sequenced in a study of gamma delta lymphoproliferative disorders and STAT genes (dated by TCRdb to 2016 to 2019). The library was prepared using multiplex PCR. This sample was sequenced with an Illumina MiSeq. TCRdb called clones anew from the public reads via CATT; matching DNA rows were later pooled. Within this sample are about 600 gamma-chain clones, with around 30% of them counted one time only. The ten largest clones add up to 20% of the sample. Genomic DNA from peripheral blood mononuclear cells isolated from patients and controls was used for TCR sequencing. The sequenced material came from blood. All receptors come from a human donor in good health.

J is TRGJ1 or TRGJ2 and V is TRGV2. TCRdb does not report a J gene; here it was assigned by matching the DNA to germline references. The CDR3 runs to 16 residues. Germline trimming cut 0 bases from V and 3 bases from J; bases unmatched to any gene: 11. Germline V CDR1 and CDR2: EGSNGY, YDSYNSKV. CDR3 DNA: TGTGCCACCTGGGACGGGCCGTCTCGTTTTTATTATAAGAAACTCTTT. Its protein is CATWDGPSRFYYKKLF.

J is TRGJ1 or TRGJ2 and V is TRGV11. TRGV11 is classed as an ORF, of uncertain function. This CDR3 is built from 9 residues. V was pared by 5 bases and J by 11 bases, with 0 bases of the junction left unmatched. The CDR3 nucleotides read TGTGCCTGCTGGATTAAGAAACTCTTT. It yields the protein CACWIKKLF.

The rearrangement joins TRGV4 to TRGJ1 or TRGJ2. TCRdb lists no J gene, so it was determined here by aligning the DNA to germline. The CDR3 is 15 amino acids. The V gene end was trimmed by 0 bases and the J gene end by 3 bases; junction bases not matched to a gene: 8. Looked up from germline, CDR1 is EGSTGY and CDR2 is YDSYTSSV. The CDR3 DNA reads as TGTGCCACCTGGGATGGGCATCTGAGTTATTATAAGAAACTCTTT. This translates into CATWDGHLSYYKKLF.

This clone came up a few times. V gene TRGV4 combines with J gene TRGJ1 or TRGJ2. TCRdb supplies no J gene; here it was assigned by aligning the nucleotide sequence to germline. In germline, CDR1 is EGSTGY, CDR2 YDSYTSSV. The trim removed 6 bases at V and 1 base at J, leaving 0 bases unmatched. The CDR3 length is 11 residues. CDR3 sequence (DNA): TGTGCCACCTGGAATTATTATAAGAAACTCTTT. This gives the protein CATWNYYKKLF.

Judged by abundance, this clone is medium-sized. This DNA translates differently at residue 7 from the TCRdb protein, which is that of a much larger clone; a read error is likely, and the protein shown is the DNA's own translation. V is TRGV3 and J is TRGJ1 or TRGJ2. Since TCRdb gives no J gene, matching the DNA to germline was used here to assign it. The V gene's germline CDR1 is VTNTFY and CDR2 YDVSTARD (reference sequence). The CDR3 runs 12 residues. Trimming removed 0 bases from V and 9 bases from J; junction bases left unmatched: 5. CDR3 in amino acids: CATWDRHSKKLF. The DNA of the CDR3 is TGTGCCACCTGGGACAGGCACAGTAAGAAACTCTTT.

The J gene went uncalled, whereas the V gene is TRGV10. TRGV10 has ORF status, its function being uncertain. The CDR3 loop spans 23 amino acids. CDR3 protein: CAAWHWFKICAEGTRLIVTSKTF. The CDR3, as DNA: TGTGCTGCGTGGCACTGGTTCAAGATATGTGCTGAAGGGACTAGGCTCATAGTAACTTCAAAAACGTTT.

With regard to this clone: Given a far larger clone just one base away, this is likely a sequencing read error. Within the sample, other DNA sequences also encode this same CDR3. This CDR3 reads CATWEQYKKLF. As DNA, the CDR3 is TGTGCCACCTGGGAACAGTATAAAAAACTCTTT. TRGV5 is the V gene, and the J gene was not called. CDR1 and CDR2 (germline): VINAFY, YDVSNSKD. This CDR3 has 11 amino acids.

Relative to its sample, this clone is large (0.1 to 1%). V usage is TRGV2 and J usage is TRGJ1 or TRGJ2. TCRdb records no J gene; here it was assigned by comparing the DNA to germline. The V gene's germline CDR1 is EGSNGY and CDR2 YDSYNSKV. The CDR3 has 14 amino acids. Losses at the gene ends were 0 bases for V and 5 bases for J; bases not matched to a gene: 7. The CDR3, as DNA: TGTGCCACCTGGGACGGGCGTTTTAATTATAAGAAACTCTTT. Its protein is CATWDGRFNYKKLF.

Worth noting for this clone: TCRdb pairs this DNA with a much larger clone's protein that differs at residue 14, likely a read error; the protein shown was translated from the DNA. The chain's CDR3 is CATWDGPTTGWFKTF. In DNA, the CDR3 is TGTGCCACCTGGGACGGGCCCACCACTGGTTGGTTCAAGACATTT. No J gene call was made, and the V gene is TRGV4. The CDR3 extends over 15 amino acids. CDR1 is EGSTGY, CDR2 YDSYTSSV, per germline.